This record looks at one TCR beta chain sequence and its context. TCRdb's copy holds only in-frame clones and misses some; the assay was immunoSEQ multiplex PCR. The sample contains approximately 130,000 clones, more than 80% of which appear only once. This entry is derived from a study of control samples from healthy donors and cancer patients. CDR3 length: 14 residues. V was clipped by 5 bases and J by 7 bases, with 15 bases between them. The germline V gene has CDR1 SEHNR and CDR2 FQNEAQ (reference sequence). This chain connects TRBV7-9 to TRBJ1-5; D is possibly TRBD1 (6 bases). The sequence derives from a man aged 50-59 years in good health. The source material was blood. The CDR3 reads CASSIQGGGQPQHF. The CDR3 DNA is TGTGCCAGCAGCATACAGGGAGGTGGCCAGCCCCAGCATTTT. Variable domain in full (rest from reference TRBV7-9 and TRBJ1-5): DTGVSQNPRHKITKRGQNVTFRCDPISEHNRLYWYRQTLGQGPEFLTYFQNEAQLEKSRLLSDRFSAERPKGSFSTLEIQRTEQGDSAMYLCASSIQGGGQPQHFGDGTRLSIL.